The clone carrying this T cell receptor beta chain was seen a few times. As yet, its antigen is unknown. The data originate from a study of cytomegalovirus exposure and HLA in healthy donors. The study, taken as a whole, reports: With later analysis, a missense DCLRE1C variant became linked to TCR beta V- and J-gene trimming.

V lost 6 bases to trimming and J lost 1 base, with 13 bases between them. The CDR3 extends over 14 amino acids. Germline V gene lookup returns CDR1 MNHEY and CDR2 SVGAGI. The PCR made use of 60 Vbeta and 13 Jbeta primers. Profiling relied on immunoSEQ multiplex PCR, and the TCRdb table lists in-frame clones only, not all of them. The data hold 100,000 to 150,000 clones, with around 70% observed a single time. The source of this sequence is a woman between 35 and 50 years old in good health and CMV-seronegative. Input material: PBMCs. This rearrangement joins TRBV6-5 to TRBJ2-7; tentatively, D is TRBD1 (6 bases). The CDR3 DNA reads TGTGCCAGCAGCCAACAGGGTAATTCCTACGAGCAGTACTTC. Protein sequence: CASSQQGNSYEQYF.